This T cell receptor beta chain was profiled in a study of OX40 agonist ivuxolimab in advanced cancers. Regarding the research as a whole: Ivuxolimab, which targeted the costimulatory receptor OX40 (CD134), was an agonistic, fully human IgG2 monoclonal antibody. The paper describes the monotherapy dose-escalation part (N ≈ 51 patients) of the phase I trial of ivuxolimab. Intravenous ivuxolimab was administered to patients every 2 weeks at six dose levels: 0.01, 0.1, 0.3, 1.5, 3 and 10 mg/kg. Peripheral TCRbeta sequencing was intended to test whether TCR sequence diversity was altered and clonal T-cell expansion was caused by ivuxolimab. Partial responses were achieved by three dose-escalation patients, of whom one had hepatocellular carcinoma and two had cutaneous melanoma. Of the roughly 51 patients in dose escalation, some 19 had hepatocellular carcinoma, some 15 had melanoma, 9 had renal cell carcinoma and 9 had head and neck cancer. In the dose-escalation cohort, 82.7% of patients were male, and the mean age was roughly 60 years, with a range of 23 to 79. Prior anti-PD-1, anti-PD-L1 or anti-CTLA-4 therapy was permitted, and roughly two fifths of dose-escalation patients had received checkpoint inhibitors.

This clone showed up just a few times. The antigen this receptor binds is unknown. No quality values exist for individual bases; no much larger clone is one base distant. CDR1 and CDR2 were assigned from the germline V gene as SQVTM and ANQGSEA. The CDR3 spans 10 residues, from the cysteine through the phenylalanine. The kept DNA is CDR3 alone, 30 bases in frame from the first base. V gives up 4 bases and J gives up 3 bases, and the segment between their germline ends measures 3 bases. Patients with autoimmune disease history or receiving systemic immunosuppression were excluded from the trial. In every dose cohort, peripheral blood was drawn for TCR sequencing at baseline, cycle 4 day 1, and cycle 7 day 1. Samples came from an open-label, multicenter, first-in-human phase I dose-escalation trial of ivuxolimab. The trial enrolled adults with locally advanced or metastatic head and neck squamous cell, hepatocellular, melanoma or renal cell carcinoma. Before TCR sequencing, CD4+ and CD8+ T cells were separately sorted from peripheral blood.

Genomic DNA was isolated from the sorted cells so that the TCRbeta CDR3 region could be sequenced. The immunoSEQ Assay was used to sequence the TCRbeta CDR3 regions. TCRdb stores this immuneACCESS table with in-frame sequences only. Part of the clones is absent; in the studies checked, under half of the shortfall reflects unresolved V genes, and no reason is known for the rest. Counted in this sample were around 66,000 clones; about nine tenths of them appeared once. The leading ten clones occupy 0.95% to 1.5% of the sample. Overall results and qualifications from the work: Partial responders in the 0.1-3.0 mg/kg groups had among the lowest normalized peripheral clonal expansion, especially among CD8+ T cells. Antigen specificity was not determined for the clonally expanded peripheral T cells. Low levels of normalized T-cell clonal expansion were also shown by some nonresponding patients. After ivuxolimab, CD8+ T cells had more expanded clones than CD4+ T cells on average. At doses from 0.1 to 3.0 mg/kg, clonal expansion was seen in both CD4+ and CD8+ blood T cells between baseline and week 6.

The sample was CD4+ or CD8+ T cells sorted from blood, taken in a trial of the OX40 agonist ivuxolimab. The receptor was isolated from an adult with an advanced solid tumor such as melanoma, head and neck, liver or kidney cancer. The V gene is TRBV29-1 and the J gene is TRBJ2-5; no D gene call is confident. The CDR3 in this case is CSVGEETQYF. The DNA sequence is TGCAGCGTTGGGGAAGAGACCCAGTACTTC. The variable domain in full, with residues beyond the CDR3 obtained from the reference TRBV29-1 and TRBJ2-5 genes, is SAVISQKPSRDICQRGTSLTIQCQVDSQVTMMFWYRQQPGQSLTLIATANQGSEATYESGFVIDKFPISRPNLTFSTLTVSNMSPEDSSIYLCSVGEETQYFGPGTRLLVL.